The T cell receptor beta chain described here comes from a study of beta chain features in type 1 diabetes. The sample holds a few counts of this clone. Antigen: not known. TCRB transcripts that were expressed got sequenced, as all of the isolated RNA had been reverse transcribed. Produced via immunoSEQ multiplex PCR; TCRdb's table is partial and in-frame only. The repertoire holds roughly 400,000 clones, with about 15% as singletons. The study, taken as a whole, reports: Naive, central memory and Treg TCRB repertoires seemed to resemble each other more closely in patients than they did in healthy donors. Whether HLA type influences TCRB rearrangement remained unresolved here.

The germline gives CDR1 KGHSH, CDR2 LQKENI. The CDR3 spans 18 residues. The J segment lost 0 bases and the V segment lost 6 bases, leaving 11 bases of the junction unmatched. This sequence was found in a man under 40 in good health. V gene TRBV18 combines with J gene TRBJ2-1, with 10 nucleotides matching TRBD1. The sequenced sample consisted of naive CD4+ T cells from blood. The CDR3 coding sequence is TGTGCCAGCTCCCTTGGGACAGGGGCCTTGAGCTCCTACAATGAGCAGTTCTTC. It encodes CASSLGTGALSSYNEQFF.